This TCR beta chain appears in the sequencing data of a study of cytomegalovirus exposure and HLA in healthy donors. Among the donors, all were healthy bone marrow donors. PCR involved 60 Vbeta and 13 Jbeta primers. Some clones are missing from TCRdb's copy, which holds only in-frame ones; the method was immunoSEQ multiplex PCR. This table has 81,000 or so clones, around four fifths appearing once. Sample: PBMCs. The source of this sequence is a middle-aged man in good health and CMV-seropositive.

The DNA for the CDR3 is TGTGCCAGTACCTCGGGGGGCCAGGCATACTTC. Its translation: CASTSGGQAYF. The V call is TRBV19, the J call TRBJ2-7; D may be TRBD2 (7 bases). This CDR3 region has 11 residues. CDR1 LNHDA and CDR2 SQIVND come from the germline V gene (reference sequence). V was shortened by 7 bases and J by 13 bases, with 17 bases between the two germline ends.